The 5 T cell receptor beta chains in this list originate from one sample, sequenced in a study of blood T cell repertoires in COVID-19. Assay used: immunoSEQ multiplex PCR; TCRdb lists only in-frame clones, some missing. The sample includes a few hundred thousand clones, approximately 91% seen only once; the top ten take around 9.5%. The sequenced sample consisted of PBMCs or T cells enriched from blood (not recorded which). The receptors come from a woman aged 40 to 55 who had recovered from COVID-19.

V usage is TRBV30 and J usage is TRBJ2-3, with 8 bases lining up with TRBD2. Trimming took 4 bases from V and 1 from J; bases not matched to a gene: 1. This CDR3 contains 13 residues. Germline loops: CDR1 GTSNPN, CDR2 SVGIG (reference sequence). CDR3 nucleotides: TGTGCCTGGACAGCGGGAGGCACAGATACGCAGTATTTT. This gives the protein CAWTAGGTDTQYF.

This chain links TRBV5-1 with TRBJ2-1; D remains unclear. Trimming removed 4 bases from V and 9 bases from J, with 17 bases in between. CDR1 and CDR2 from the germline V gene are SGHRS and YFSETQ. The length of the CDR3 is 14 residues. CDR3: CASSTRVGVTEQFF. The CDR3 bases are TGCGCCAGCAGCACCCGGGTAGGTGTGACTGAGCAGTTCTTC.

About this clone: Other DNA sequences in this sample translate to the same CDR3. V and J are TRBV27 and TRBJ2-6; D call uncertain. The CDR3 contains 13 residues. V was cut by 3 bases and J by 4 bases, with 4 bases left in between. Germline CDR1 is MNHEY and CDR2 is SMNVEV (reference sequence). CDR3 residues: CASSLSGANVLTF. As DNA, the CDR3 is TGTGCCAGCAGTTTGTCGGGGGCCAACGTCCTGACTTTC.

The J gene is TRBJ2-2, the V gene TRBV7-2, with D perhaps TRBD2 (5 bases). CDR3 length: 14 amino acids. Trimming took 6 bases from V and 5 from J, leaving 13 bases between them. CDR1 is SGHTA, CDR2 FQGNSA, per germline. The CDR3 loop is CASSRGSRTGELFF. In DNA form, the CDR3 reads TGTGCCAGCAGTCGTGGGAGCAGAACCGGGGAGCTGTTTTTT.

This chain uses TRBV4-3 with TRBJ1-2; perhaps TRBD1 as D (5 bases). V was clipped by 1 base and J by 0 bases, with 9 bases between them. This CDR3 comprises 15 residues. Per germline, CDR1 LGHNA and CDR2 YSLEER. Here the CDR3 DNA reads TGCGCCAGCAGCCAAGGGCGCAGGGCTAACTATGGCTACACCTTC. Protein sequence: CASSQGRRANYGYTF.